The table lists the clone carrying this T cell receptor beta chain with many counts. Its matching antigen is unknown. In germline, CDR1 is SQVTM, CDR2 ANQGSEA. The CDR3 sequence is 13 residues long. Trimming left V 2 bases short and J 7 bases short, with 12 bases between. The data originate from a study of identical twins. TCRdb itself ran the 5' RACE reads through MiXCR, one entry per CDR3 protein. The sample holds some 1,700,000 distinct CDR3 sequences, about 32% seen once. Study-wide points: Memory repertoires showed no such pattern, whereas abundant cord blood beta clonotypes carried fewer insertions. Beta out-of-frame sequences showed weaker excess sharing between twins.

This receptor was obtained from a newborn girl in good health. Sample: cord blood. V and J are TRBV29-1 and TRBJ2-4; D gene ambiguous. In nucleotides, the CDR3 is TGCAGCGTTGAAATATATCAAGGGAACATTCAGTACTTC. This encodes CSVEIYQGNIQYF.